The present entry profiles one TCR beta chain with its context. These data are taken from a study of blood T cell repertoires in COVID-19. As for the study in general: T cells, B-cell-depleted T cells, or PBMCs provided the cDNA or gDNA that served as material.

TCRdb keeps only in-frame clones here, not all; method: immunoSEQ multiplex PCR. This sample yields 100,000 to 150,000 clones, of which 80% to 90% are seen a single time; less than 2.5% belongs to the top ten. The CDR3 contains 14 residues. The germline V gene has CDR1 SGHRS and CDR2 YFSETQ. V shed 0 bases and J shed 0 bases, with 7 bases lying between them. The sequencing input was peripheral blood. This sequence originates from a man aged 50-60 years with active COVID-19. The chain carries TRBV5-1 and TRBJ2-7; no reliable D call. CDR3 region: CASSLDSLSYEQYF. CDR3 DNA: TGCGCCAGCAGCTTGGACAGCCTCTCCTACGAGCAGTACTTC. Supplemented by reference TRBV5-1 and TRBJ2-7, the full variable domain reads KAGVTQTPRYLIKTRGQQVTLSCSPISGHRSVSWYQQTPGQGLQFLFEYFSETQRNKGNFPGRFSGRQFSNSRSEMNVSTLELGDSALYLCASSLDSLSYEQYFGPGTRLTVT.